The next 9 T cell receptor beta chains were all read from a single sample in a study of Graves' ophthalmopathy and Graves' hyperthyroidism. TCR beta CDR3 amplification used RNA transcripts. Second-round multiplex PCR came after a first-round RT-PCR that employed HTBI primers. Using its own MiXCR run on the multiplex PCR reads, TCRdb lists one record per CDR3 protein. This sample has some 400,000 distinct CDR3 sequences, with around 18% found just once. What was sequenced was peripheral blood. These TCRs come from a young woman with Graves' ophthalmopathy.

Ten or more counts support this clonotype. J is TRBJ1-1 and V is TRBV11-3; D remains unclear. Germline CDR1 and CDR2: SGHNT and YENEEA. The CDR3 loop spans 17 amino acids. Trimming cost V 4 bases and J 2 bases, with 20 bases left between them. CDR3 loop: CASSSTVVGGSNTEAFF. In DNA form, the CDR3 reads TGTGCCAGCAGCTCGACGGTAGTAGGCGGCAGCAACACTGAAGCTTTCTTT.

This clonotype was picked up many times. This chain joins TRBV28 and TRBJ1-1; weak D call: TRBD1 (6 bases). Between the trimmed V and J ends, which lost 2 bases and 5 bases, there was a span of 21 bases. The CDR3 runs 17 residues. CDR1 is MDHEN and CDR2 is SYDVKM in the germline V gene. The CDR3 is CASSLRYWVGGPTEAFF. The DNA of the CDR3 is TGTGCCAGCAGTTTAAGGTATTGGGTAGGGGGGCCGACTGAAGCTTTCTTT.

The chain joins TRBV7-2 to TRBJ1-2, with TRBD1 matching over 9 bases. Looked up from germline, CDR1 is SGHTA and CDR2 is FQGNSA. The length of the CDR3 is 15 residues. J was trimmed by 7 bases and V by 4 bases; bases with no gene match: 10. The CDR3 loop reads CASSSTGGALSGYTF. CDR3 nucleotide sequence: TGTGCCAGCAGCTCAACAGGGGGCGCGCTTAGTGGCTACACCTTC.

This clonotype was counted many times. J is TRBJ1-3 and V is TRBV7-2; no reliable D call. The CDR3 is 11 residues long. Germline V gives CDR1 SGHTA, CDR2 FQGNSA. Trimming shortened V by 5 bases and J by 9 bases, and 8 bases separated the two germline ends. CDR3 in amino acids: CASSPRGTIYF. The CDR3 DNA reads as TGTGCCAGCAGCCCCCGTGGCACCATATATTTT.

This clonotype showed up many times. The rearrangement links TRBV6-5 to TRBJ2-3; D gene ambiguous. Germline loops: CDR1 MNHEY, CDR2 SVGAGI. Deletions cut 3 bases from V and 4 bases from J, with 11 bases between. This CDR3 spans 14 amino acids. The DNA of the CDR3 is TGTGCCAGCAGTTATGGCCCGTTCGCAGATACGCAGTATTTT. Its protein is CASSYGPFADTQYF.

This clonotype has more than one count but fewer than ten. J is TRBJ2-7 and V is TRBV12-3 or TRBV12-4; no clear D gene. This CDR3 is built from 12 residues. V lost 6 bases to trimming and J lost 6 bases, with 12 bases between them. CDR3 DNA sequence: TGTGCCAGCAGCTTACCGTTCACCGAGCAGTACTTC. The encoded protein is CASSLPFTEQYF.

The CDR3 loop is CASSLVGGAGNTIYF. CDR3 nucleotides: TGTGCCAGCAGCTTAGTAGGAGGGGCTGGAAACACCATATATTTT. The chain links TRBV7-2 to TRBJ1-3; a possible D gene is TRBD1 (5 bases). V was pared by 1 base and J by 2 bases, with 9 bases between. From germline, CDR1 is SGHTA and CDR2 FQGNSA. This CDR3 has 15 residues. Looking up the rest from reference TRBV7-2 and TRBJ1-3 gives the full variable domain: GAGVSQSPSNKVTEKGKDVELRCDPISGHTALYWYRQSLGQGLEFLIYFQGNSAPDKSGLPSDRFSAERTGGSVSTLTIQRTQQEDSAVYLCASSLVGGAGNTIYFGEGSWLTVV.

This clonotype was detected many times. V and J are TRBV12-3 or TRBV12-4 and TRBJ1-5, with 9 nucleotides matching TRBD1. The V and J ends lost 6 bases and 6 bases, in that order; junction bases with no gene match: 9. The CDR3 is 15 amino acids. In DNA form, the CDR3 reads TGTGCCAGCAGGCCGGGACAGGGACTTGTTCAGCCCCAGCATTTT. As protein: CASRPGQGLVQPQHF.

There are many counts of this clonotype. The J gene is TRBJ2-7, the V gene TRBV7-2, with D hard to call. Germline V gene sequence: CDR1 SGHTA, CDR2 FQGNSA. The CDR3 is 12 amino acids. V lost 2 bases, J lost 5 bases, and 7 bases lay in between. The CDR3 loop reads CASSLSVDEQYF. In DNA form, the CDR3 reads TGTGCCAGCAGCTTAAGCGTCGACGAGCAGTACTTC.